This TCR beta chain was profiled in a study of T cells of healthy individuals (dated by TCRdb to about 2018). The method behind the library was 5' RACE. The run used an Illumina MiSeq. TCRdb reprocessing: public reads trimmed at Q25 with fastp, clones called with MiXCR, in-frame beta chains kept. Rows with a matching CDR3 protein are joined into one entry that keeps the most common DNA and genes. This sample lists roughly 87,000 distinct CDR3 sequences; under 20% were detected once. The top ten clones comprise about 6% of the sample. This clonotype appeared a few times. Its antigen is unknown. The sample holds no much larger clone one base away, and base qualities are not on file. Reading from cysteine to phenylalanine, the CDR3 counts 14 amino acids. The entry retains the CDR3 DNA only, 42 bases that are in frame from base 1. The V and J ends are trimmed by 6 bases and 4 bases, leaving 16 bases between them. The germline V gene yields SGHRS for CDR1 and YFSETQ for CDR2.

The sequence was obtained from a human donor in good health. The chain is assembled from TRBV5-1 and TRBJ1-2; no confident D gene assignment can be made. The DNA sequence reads TGCGCCAGCAACGGTGACCCCGCTACCTATGGCTACACCTTC. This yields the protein CASNGDPATYGYTF.